There are many counts of the clone carrying this T cell receptor (beta chain). Its antigen is currently unknown. This sample was included in a study of regulatory T cells in long-lasting Graves disease. Time point indicated: newly diagnosed GD, antithyroid drugs for less than 3 months. PBMC RNA was the source of the TCR library. Both iRepertoire HTBI primers and Arm-PCR of CDR3 regions were used to build the TCR beta libraries. Via MiXCR, TCRdb re-called the multiplex PCR reads, giving one row per CDR3 protein. Of about 540,000 distinct CDR3 sequences in the sample, approximately 12% were seen once. The germline V gene has CDR1 DFQATT and CDR2 SNEGSKA (reference sequence). After removal of 3 bases from V and 1 base from J, the junction contained 8 bases not matched to a gene. CDR3 length: 16 residues. Study results and limitations: Gene preferences differed: TRBV28, TRBJ1-2, TRBJ2-5 in persistent cases.

The data were also submitted as part of a second study, on T cells in Graves' hyperthyroidism and ophthalmopathy.

This rearrangement joins TRBV20-1 to TRBJ2-7; TRBD2 matches at 11 bases. The specimen was peripheral blood mononuclear cells (PBMCs), collected at new diagnosis, from a patient treated with antithyroid drugs. The sequence was collected from a man aged 25 to 40 with Graves disease. The CDR3 nucleotides read TGCAGTGCTAGTGGGACTAGCGGAACCTCGTCCTACGAGCAGTACTTC. It specifies CSASGTSGTSSYEQYF.